The TCR beta chain under discussion was sequenced for a study of blood T cell repertoires in COVID-19. Sequencing used immunoSEQ multiplex PCR; TCRdb keeps in-frame clones, though not all of them. The sample lists 390,000 or so clones, more than 80% occurring once. The germline V gene has CDR1 SNHLY and CDR2 FYNNEI. The CDR3 spans 14 residues. Trimming took 6 bases from V and 3 from J, leaving 9 bases between them. The chain has TRBV2 and TRBJ2-6; the D gene is possibly TRBD1 (5 bases). Sequencing input: PBMCs or T cells enriched from blood (not recorded which). The TCR comes from a man aged 18 to 29 who had recovered from COVID-19. CDR3: CASRKRGGANVLTF. For the CDR3, the DNA is TGTGCCAGCAGAAAAAGGGGTGGGGCCAACGTCCTGACTTTC.